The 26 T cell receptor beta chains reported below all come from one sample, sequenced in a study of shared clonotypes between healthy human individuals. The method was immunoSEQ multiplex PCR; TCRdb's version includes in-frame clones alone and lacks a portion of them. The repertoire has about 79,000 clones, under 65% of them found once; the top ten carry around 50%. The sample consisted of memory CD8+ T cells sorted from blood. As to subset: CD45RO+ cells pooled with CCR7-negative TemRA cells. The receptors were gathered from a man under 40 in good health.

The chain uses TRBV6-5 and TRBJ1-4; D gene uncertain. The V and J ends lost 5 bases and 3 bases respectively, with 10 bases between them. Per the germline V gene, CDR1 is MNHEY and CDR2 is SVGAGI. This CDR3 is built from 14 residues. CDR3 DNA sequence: TGTGCCAGCAGTACATCGGGAGCTAATGAAAAACTGTTTTTT. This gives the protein CASSTSGANEKLFF.

CDR3: CASSEVAKGYEQYF. The CDR3 nucleotides read TGCGCCAGCAGTGAGGTTGCGAAGGGCTACGAGCAGTACTTC. The chain links TRBV10-1 to TRBJ2-7; D is unclear. CDR3 size: 14 residues. Trimming took off 2 bases at V and 3 bases at J, with 11 bases between the two ends. Germline assignment: CDR1 WNHNN and CDR2 SYGVQD (reference sequence).

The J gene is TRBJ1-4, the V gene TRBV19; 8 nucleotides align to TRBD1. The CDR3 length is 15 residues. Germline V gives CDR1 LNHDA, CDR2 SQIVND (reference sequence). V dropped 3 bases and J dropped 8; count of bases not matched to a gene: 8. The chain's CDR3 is CASSIFGQGEEKLFF. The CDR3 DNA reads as TGTGCCAGTAGTATTTTCGGACAGGGAGAAGAAAAACTGTTTTTT.

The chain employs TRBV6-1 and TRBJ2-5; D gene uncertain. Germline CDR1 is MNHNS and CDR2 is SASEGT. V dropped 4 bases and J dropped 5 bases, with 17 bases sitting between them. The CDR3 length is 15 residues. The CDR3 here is CASSGGFGPPETQYF. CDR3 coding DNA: TGTGCCAGCAGTGGTGGATTTGGGCCTCCGGAGACCCAGTACTTC.

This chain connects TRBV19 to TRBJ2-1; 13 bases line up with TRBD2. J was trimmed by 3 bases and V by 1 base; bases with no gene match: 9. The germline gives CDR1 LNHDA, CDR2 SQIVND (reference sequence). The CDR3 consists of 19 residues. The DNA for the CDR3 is TGTGCCAGTAGTATAGGAGCCGGGACTAGCGGGAATAGCTACAATGAGCAGTTCTTC. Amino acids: CASSIGAGTSGNSYNEQFF.

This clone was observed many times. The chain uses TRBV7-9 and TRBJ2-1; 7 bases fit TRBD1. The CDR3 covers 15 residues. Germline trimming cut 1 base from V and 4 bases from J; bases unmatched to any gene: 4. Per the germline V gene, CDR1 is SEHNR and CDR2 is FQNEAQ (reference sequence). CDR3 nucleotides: TGTGCCAGCAGCTTAGGAGGGGGCGCTTACAATGAGCAGTTCTTC. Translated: CASSLGGGAYNEQFF.

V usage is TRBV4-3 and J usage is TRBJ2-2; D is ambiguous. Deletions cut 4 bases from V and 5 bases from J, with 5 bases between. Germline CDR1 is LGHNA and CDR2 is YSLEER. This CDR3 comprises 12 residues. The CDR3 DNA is TGCGCCAGCAGCCGGGATACCGGGGAGCTGTTTTTT. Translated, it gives CASSRDTGELFF.

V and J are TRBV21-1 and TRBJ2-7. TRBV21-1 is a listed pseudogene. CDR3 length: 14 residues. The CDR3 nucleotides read TGTGCCAGCAGGACCGGACGGTCCTCCTACGAGCAGTACTTC. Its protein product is CASRTGRSSYEQYF.

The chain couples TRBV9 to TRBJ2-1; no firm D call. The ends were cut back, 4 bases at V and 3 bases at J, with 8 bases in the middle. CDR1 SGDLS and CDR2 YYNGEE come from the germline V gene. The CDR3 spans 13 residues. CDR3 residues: CASSPLDYNEQFF. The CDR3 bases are TGTGCCAGCAGCCCCCTAGACTACAATGAGCAGTTCTTC.

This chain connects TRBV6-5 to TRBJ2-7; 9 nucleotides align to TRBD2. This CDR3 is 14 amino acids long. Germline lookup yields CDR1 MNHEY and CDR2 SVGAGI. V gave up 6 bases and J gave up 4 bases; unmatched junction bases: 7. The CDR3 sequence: CASSLIAGAYEQYF. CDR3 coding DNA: TGTGCCAGCAGCCTTATAGCGGGAGCTTACGAGCAGTACTTC.

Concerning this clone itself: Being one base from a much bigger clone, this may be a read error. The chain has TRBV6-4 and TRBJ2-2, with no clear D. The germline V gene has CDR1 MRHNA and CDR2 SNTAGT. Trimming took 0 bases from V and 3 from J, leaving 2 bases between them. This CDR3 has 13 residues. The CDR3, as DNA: TGTGCCAGCAGTGACTCGTACACCGGGGAGCTGTTTTTT. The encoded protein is CASSDSYTGELFF.

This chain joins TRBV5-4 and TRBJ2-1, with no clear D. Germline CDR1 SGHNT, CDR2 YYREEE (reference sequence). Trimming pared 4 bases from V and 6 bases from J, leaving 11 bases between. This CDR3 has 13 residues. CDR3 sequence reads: CASSTAKFNEQFF. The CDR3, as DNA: TGTGCCAGCAGCACAGCTAAGTTCAATGAGCAGTTCTTC.

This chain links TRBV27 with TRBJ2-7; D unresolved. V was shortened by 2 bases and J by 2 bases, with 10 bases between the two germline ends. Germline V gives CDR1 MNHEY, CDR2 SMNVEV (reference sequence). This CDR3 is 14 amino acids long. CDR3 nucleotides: TGTGCCAGCAGTTTACAGTACGGGCCCTACGAGCAGTACTTC. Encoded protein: CASSLQYGPYEQYF.

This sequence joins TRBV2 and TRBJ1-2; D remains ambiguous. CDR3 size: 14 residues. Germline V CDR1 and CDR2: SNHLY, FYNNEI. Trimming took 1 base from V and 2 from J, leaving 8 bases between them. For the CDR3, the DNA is TGTGCCAGCAGTGAAGGTGAGGACAACTATGGCTACACCTTC. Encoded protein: CASSEGEDNYGYTF.

DNA for the CDR3: TGTGCCAGCAGTGAAGTGACCGACAGGGTCGGAAACACCATATATTTT. Its translation is CASSEVTDRVGNTIYF. The chain recombines TRBV6-1 with TRBJ1-3; 7 nucleotides line up with TRBD1. The junction had 7 bases not matched to a gene; V was cut back by 1 base and J by 4 bases. The CDR3 runs 16 residues. The germline V gene has CDR1 MNHNS and CDR2 SASEGT.

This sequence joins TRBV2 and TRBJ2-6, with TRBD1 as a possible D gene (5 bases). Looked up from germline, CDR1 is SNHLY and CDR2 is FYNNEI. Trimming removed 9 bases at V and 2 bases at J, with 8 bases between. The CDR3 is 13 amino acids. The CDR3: CARQVAGANVLTF. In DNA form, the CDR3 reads TGTGCCAGACAGGTAGCTGGGGCCAACGTCCTGACTTTC. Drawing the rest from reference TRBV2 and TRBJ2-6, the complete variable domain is EPEVTQTPSHQVTQMGQEVILRCVPISNHLYFYWYRQILGQKVEFLVSFYNNEISEKSEIFDDQFSVERPDGSNFTLKIRSTKLEDSAMYFCARQVAGANVLTFGAGSRLTVL.

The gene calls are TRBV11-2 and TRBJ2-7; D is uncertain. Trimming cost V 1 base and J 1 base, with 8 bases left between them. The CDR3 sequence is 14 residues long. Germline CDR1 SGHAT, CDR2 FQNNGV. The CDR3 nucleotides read TGTGCCAGCAGCTTAGTTGCTGGGTCCTACGAGCAGTACTTC. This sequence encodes CASSLVAGSYEQYF.

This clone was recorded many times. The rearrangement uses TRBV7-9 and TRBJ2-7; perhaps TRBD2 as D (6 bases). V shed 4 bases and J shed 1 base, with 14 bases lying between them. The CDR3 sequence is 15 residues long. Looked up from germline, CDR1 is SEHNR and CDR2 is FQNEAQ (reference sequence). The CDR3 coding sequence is TGTGCCAGCAGCTATTCCTCGGGAGCGTCCTACGAGCAGTACTTC. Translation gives CASSYSSGASYEQYF.

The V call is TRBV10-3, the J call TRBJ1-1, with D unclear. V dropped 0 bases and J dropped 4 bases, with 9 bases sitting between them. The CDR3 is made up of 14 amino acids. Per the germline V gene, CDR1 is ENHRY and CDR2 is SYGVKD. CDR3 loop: CAISESSLRTEAFF. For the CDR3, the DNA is TGTGCCATCAGTGAGTCGAGTTTGCGCACTGAAGCTTTCTTT.

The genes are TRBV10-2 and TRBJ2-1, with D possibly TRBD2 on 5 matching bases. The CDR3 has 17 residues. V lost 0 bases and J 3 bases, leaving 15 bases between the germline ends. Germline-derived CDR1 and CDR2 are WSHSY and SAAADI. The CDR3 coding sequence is TGCGCCAGCAGTGAGTCGTCTAGCTCGATCCTCTACAATGAGCAGTTCTTC. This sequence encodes CASSESSSSILYNEQFF.

The CDR3 DNA reads TGTGCCAGCAGCTTAAGCGGTAGTACAGATACGCAGTATTTT. Amino acids: CASSLSGSTDTQYF. V and J are TRBV7-8 and TRBJ2-3, with TRBD2 as a possible D gene (5 bases). The CDR3 is 14 residues long. The ends were cut back, 2 bases at V and 3 bases at J, with 9 bases in the middle. The germline V gene has CDR1 SGHVS and CDR2 FQNEAQ.

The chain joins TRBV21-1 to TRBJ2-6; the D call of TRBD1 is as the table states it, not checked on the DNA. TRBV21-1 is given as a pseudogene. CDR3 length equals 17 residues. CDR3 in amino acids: CASSPRQGPIGANVLTF. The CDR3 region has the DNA TGTGCCAGCAGCCCGCGACAGGGACCGATTGGGGCCAACGTCCTGACTTTC.

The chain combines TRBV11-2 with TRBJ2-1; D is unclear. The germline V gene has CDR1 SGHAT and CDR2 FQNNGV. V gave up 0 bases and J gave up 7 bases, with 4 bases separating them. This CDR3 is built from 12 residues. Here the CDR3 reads CASSLDGNEQFF. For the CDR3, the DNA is TGTGCCAGCAGCTTAGATGGGAATGAGCAGTTCTTC.

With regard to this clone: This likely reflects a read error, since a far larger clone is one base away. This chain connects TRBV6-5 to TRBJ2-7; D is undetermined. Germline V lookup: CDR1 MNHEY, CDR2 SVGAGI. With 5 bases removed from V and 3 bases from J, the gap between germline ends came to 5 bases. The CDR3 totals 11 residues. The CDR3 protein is CASSENYEQYF. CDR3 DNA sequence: TGTGCCAGCAGTGAAAACTACGAGCAGTACTTC.

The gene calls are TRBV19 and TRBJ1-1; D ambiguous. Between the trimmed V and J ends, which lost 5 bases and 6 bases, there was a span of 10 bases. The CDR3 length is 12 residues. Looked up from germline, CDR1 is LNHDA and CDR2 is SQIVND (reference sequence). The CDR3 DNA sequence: TGTGCCAGTAGTCCGGGAATCGCTGAAGCTTTCTTT. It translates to CASSPGIAEAFF.

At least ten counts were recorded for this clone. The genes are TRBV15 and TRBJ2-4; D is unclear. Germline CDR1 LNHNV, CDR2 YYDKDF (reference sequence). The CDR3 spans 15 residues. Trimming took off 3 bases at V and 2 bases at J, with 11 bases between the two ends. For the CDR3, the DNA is TGTGCCACCAGCAGCATAGTGCTTTCCAAAAACATTCAGTACTTC. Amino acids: CATSSIVLSKNIQYF.